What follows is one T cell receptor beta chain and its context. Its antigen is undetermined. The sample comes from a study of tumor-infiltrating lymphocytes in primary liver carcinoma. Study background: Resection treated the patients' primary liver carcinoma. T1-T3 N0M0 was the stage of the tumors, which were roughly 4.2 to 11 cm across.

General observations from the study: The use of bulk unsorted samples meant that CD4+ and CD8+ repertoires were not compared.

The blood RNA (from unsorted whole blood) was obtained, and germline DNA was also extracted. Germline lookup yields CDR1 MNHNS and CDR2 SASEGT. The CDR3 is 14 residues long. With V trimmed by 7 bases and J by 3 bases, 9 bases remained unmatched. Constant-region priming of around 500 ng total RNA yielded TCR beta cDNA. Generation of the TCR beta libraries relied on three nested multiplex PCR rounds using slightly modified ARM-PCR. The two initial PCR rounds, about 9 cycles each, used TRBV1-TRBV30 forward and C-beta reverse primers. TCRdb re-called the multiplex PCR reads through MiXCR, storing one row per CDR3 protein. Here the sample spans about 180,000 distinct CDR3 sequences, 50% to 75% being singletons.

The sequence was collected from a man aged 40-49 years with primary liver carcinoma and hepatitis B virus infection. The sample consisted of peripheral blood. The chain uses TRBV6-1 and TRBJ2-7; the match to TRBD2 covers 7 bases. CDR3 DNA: TGTGCCAGCATCGGCCAAGGACTAGTCTACGAGCAGTACTTC. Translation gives CASIGQGLVYEQYF.